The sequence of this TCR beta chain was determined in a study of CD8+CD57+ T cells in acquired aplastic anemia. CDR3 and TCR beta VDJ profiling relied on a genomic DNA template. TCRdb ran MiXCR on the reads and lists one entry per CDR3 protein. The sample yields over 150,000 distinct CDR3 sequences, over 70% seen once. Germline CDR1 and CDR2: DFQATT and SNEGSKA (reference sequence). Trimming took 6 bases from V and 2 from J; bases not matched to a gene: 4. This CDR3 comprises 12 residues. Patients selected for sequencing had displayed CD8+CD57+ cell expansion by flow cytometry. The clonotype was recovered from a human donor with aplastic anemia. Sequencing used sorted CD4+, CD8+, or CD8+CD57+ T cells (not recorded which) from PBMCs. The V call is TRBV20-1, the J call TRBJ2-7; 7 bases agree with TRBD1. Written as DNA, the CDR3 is TGCAGTGCCGGACAGGCCACCTACGAGCAGTACTTC. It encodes CSAGQATYEQYF.